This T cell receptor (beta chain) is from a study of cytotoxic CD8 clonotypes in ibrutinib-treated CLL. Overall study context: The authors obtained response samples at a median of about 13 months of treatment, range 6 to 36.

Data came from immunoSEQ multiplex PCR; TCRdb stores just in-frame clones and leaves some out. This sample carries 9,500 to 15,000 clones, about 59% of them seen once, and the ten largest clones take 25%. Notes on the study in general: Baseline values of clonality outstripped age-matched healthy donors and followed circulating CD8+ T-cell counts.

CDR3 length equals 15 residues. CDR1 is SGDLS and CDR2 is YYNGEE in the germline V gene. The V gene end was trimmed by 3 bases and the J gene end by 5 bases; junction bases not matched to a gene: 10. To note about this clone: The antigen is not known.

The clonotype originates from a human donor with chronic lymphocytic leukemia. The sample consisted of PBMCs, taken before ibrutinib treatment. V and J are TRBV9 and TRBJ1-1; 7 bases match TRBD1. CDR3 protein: CASSAGGTVWTEAFF. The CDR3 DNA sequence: TGTGCCAGCAGCGCTGGGGGGACAGTGTGGACTGAAGCTTTCTTT.